The 29 T cell receptor beta chains listed next were all sequenced from one sample in a study of T cells in Graves' hyperthyroidism and ophthalmopathy. Amplified TCR beta CDR3 regions came from RNA transcripts. Initially, a first-round RT-PCR of the TCR CDR3 employed the HTBI primer set. Using its own MiXCR run on the multiplex PCR reads, TCRdb lists one record per CDR3 protein. This sample has nearly 600,000 distinct CDR3 sequences; approximately 15% occur once, and the top ten carry roughly 5.7%. Sequencing was done on a sample of blood. The receptors here all came from a woman in her 30s with Graves' hyperthyroidism that later progressed to Graves' ophthalmopathy.

V gene TRBV10-1 combines with J gene TRBJ1-4, with 7 bases that match TRBD1. Germline values: CDR1 WNHNN, CDR2 SYGVQD (reference sequence). The CDR3 loop spans 17 amino acids. The J segment lost 5 bases and the V segment lost 5 bases, leaving 14 bases of the junction unmatched. The CDR3 nucleotides are TGCGCCAGCAGTCCGGGACAGCGGGCCGGGGGAAATGAAAAACTGTTTTTT. This translates into CASSPGQRAGGNEKLFF.

This clonotype was seen many times. The rearrangement joins TRBV6-1 to TRBJ1-1; D is perhaps TRBD1 (5 bases). The CDR3 length is 12 residues. Trimming cost V 8 bases and J 1 base, with 8 bases left between them. Germline V gene sequence: CDR1 MNHNS, CDR2 SASEGT. The CDR3 coding sequence is TGTGCCAGCCCAAGGGGGAACACTGAAGCTTTCTTT. Amino acids: CASPRGNTEAFF.

The chain is built from TRBV12-3 or TRBV12-4 and TRBJ2-1; 10 nucleotides agree with TRBD2. This CDR3 is built from 15 residues. The V segment lost 4 bases and the J segment 8 bases; nucleotides outside the gene matches: 8. The CDR3 DNA follows: TGTGCCAGCAGTTCACGAGCGGGAGGGGTTTATGAGCAGTTCTTC. It is translated as CASSSRAGGVYEQFF.

There are many counts of this clonotype. The CDR3 sequence: CASSLTNRWIGELFF. The CDR3 region has the DNA TGTGCCAGCAGTCTCACCAACCGATGGATCGGGGAGCTGTTTTTT. J is TRBJ2-2 and V is TRBV27; D ambiguous. With 5 bases removed from V and 7 bases from J, the gap between germline ends came to 17 bases. This CDR3 has 15 amino acids. Germline V gene lookup returns CDR1 MNHEY and CDR2 SMNVEV (reference sequence).

This clonotype was recorded a few times. The chain recombines TRBV6-1 with TRBJ2-3; TRBD2 might be the D (6 bases). The germline V gene encodes CDR1 MNHNS and CDR2 SASEGT. The CDR3 is 12 residues long. V was shortened by 7 bases and J by 4 bases, with 9 bases between the two germline ends. CDR3 sequence reads: CASTPGADTQYF. The CDR3 region has the DNA TGTGCCAGCACCCCGGGAGCAGATACGCAGTATTTT.

This clonotype came up many times. The chain combines TRBV6-2 or TRBV6-3 with TRBJ1-5, with D tentatively TRBD1 (5 bases). The CDR3 totals 14 residues. Trimming pared 8 bases from V and 3 bases from J, leaving 14 bases between. Germline CDR1 and CDR2: MNHEY and SVGEGT. The CDR3 sequence: CASGRRDLNQPQHF. The CDR3, as DNA: TGTGCCAGCGGCCGACGGGACCTCAATCAGCCCCAGCATTTT.

This clonotype has at least ten counts. The rearrangement joins TRBV6-5 to TRBJ1-2, with unresolved D. V lost 2 bases, J lost 8 bases, and 12 bases lay in between. Germline CDR1 MNHEY, CDR2 SVGAGI. The CDR3 consists of 13 residues. The CDR3 region has the DNA TGTGCCAGCAGTTACGACGGGGTGGGAGGCTACACCTTC. It is translated as CASSYDGVGGYTF.

Remarks on this clonotype: A much larger clone is a single base away; this may be a read error. It is likely a read error, because the conserved phenylalanine at the end of the CDR3 is missing. V gene TRBV6-2 or TRBV6-3 combines with J gene TRBJ2-7; TRBD2 matches 8 bases. Unmatched junction bases numbered 4, after V lost 0 bases and J lost 6 bases. From germline, CDR1 is MNHEY and CDR2 SVGEGT. The CDR3 has 14 amino acids. CDR3 sequence (DNA): TGTGCCAGCAGTTACTCGACTAGCGTTAGCGAGCAGTACTTA. This gives the protein CASSYSTSVSEQYL.

The V and J genes are TRBV19 and TRBJ1-4; weak D call: TRBD1 (5 bases). This CDR3 comprises 16 residues. The germline V gene has CDR1 LNHDA and CDR2 SQIVND (reference sequence). Trimming took 6 bases from V and 0 from J, leaving 14 bases between them. The CDR3 DNA reads as TGTGCCAGTAGCTACCGGGACGCACCAACTAATGAAAAACTGTTTTTT. It translates to CASSYRDAPTNEKLFF.

In DNA form, the CDR3 reads TGTGCCAGCAGCCCTTGGGGGCGCGACACCGGGGAGCTGTTTTTT. It translates to CASSPWGRDTGELFF. This chain connects TRBV7-2 to TRBJ2-2; possibly TRBD1 for D (6 bases). Between the trimmed V and J ends, which lost 5 bases and 3 bases, there was a span of 13 bases. The CDR3 totals 15 residues. Looked up from germline, CDR1 is SGHTA and CDR2 is FQGNSA.

V and J are TRBV6-5 and TRBJ2-3, with D hard to call. Germline V lookup: CDR1 MNHEY, CDR2 SVGAGI. The CDR3 runs to 12 residues. Trimming took off 0 bases at V and 5 bases at J, with 3 bases between the two ends. The CDR3 nucleotides are TGTGCCAGCAGTTACTCACTAGATACGCAGTATTTT. Translating it yields CASSYSLDTQYF.

In its sample, this clonotype was seen many times. The V call is TRBV7-2, the J call TRBJ2-5, with D tentatively TRBD1 or TRBD2 (5 bases each). Germline V gene lookup returns CDR1 SGHTA and CDR2 FQGNSA. V lost 0 bases to trimming and J lost 5 bases, with 16 bases between them. This CDR3 region has 16 residues. CDR3 amino acids: CASSLAGGAGLETQYF. The DNA of the CDR3 is TGTGCCAGCAGCTTAGCGGGTGGGGCGGGTCTGGAGACCCAGTACTTC. Filled out from reference TRBV7-2 and TRBJ2-5, the complete variable domain reads GAGVSQSPSNKVTEKGKDVELRCDPISGHTALYWYRQSLGQGLEFLIYFQGNSAPDKSGLPSDRFSAERTGGSVSTLTIQRTQQEDSAVYLCASSLAGGAGLETQYFGPGTRLLVL.

In its sample, this clonotype was seen many times. V is TRBV28 and J is TRBJ2-3, with 7 bases that match TRBD1. Per the germline V gene, CDR1 is MDHEN and CDR2 is SYDVKM. V was clipped by 5 bases and J by 4 bases; unmatched bases: 6. This CDR3 is built from 14 residues. The CDR3 sequence: CASSTTGNADTQYF. The CDR3, as DNA: TGTGCCAGCAGTACGACAGGGAATGCAGATACGCAGTATTTT.

The genes are TRBV20-1 and TRBJ2-2; 8 bases are a match to TRBD2. Per germline, CDR1 DFQATT and CDR2 SNEGSKA (reference sequence). The ends lost 3 bases at V and 4 bases at J; junction bases unmatched: 7. There are 15 residues in the CDR3. In nucleotides, the CDR3 is TGCAGTGCTAGGCTACAGCGGGAGAGCACCGGGGAGCTGTTTTTT. Encoded protein: CSARLQRESTGELFF.

The table lists this clonotype with many counts. This rearrangement joins TRBV6-5 to TRBJ1-3; D remains ambiguous. The V and J ends lost 3 bases and 2 bases respectively, with 8 bases between them. The germline V gene encodes CDR1 MNHEY and CDR2 SVGAGI. There are 14 residues in the CDR3. The CDR3 DNA reads as TGTGCCAGCAGTTATGGTACGACTGGAAACACCATATATTTT. Its protein product is CASSYGTTGNTIYF.

This clonotype was counted at least ten times. For the CDR3, the DNA is TGTGCCAGCAGCCAAGATACCCGCCCTAGCGTCCAAGAGACCCAGTACTTC. Its translation is CASSQDTRPSVQETQYF. The chain uses TRBV3-2 and TRBJ2-5; TRBD2 is the table's D call and was not checked against the DNA. TRBV3-2 is a pseudogene. The length of the CDR3 is 17 residues.

This clonotype was detected ten times or more. This CDR3 reads CSGEIASTDTQYF. DNA for the CDR3: TGCAGTGGGGAGATAGCTAGCACAGATACGCAGTATTTT. V usage is TRBV20-1 and J usage is TRBJ2-3; tentative D call: TRBD2 (5 bases). CDR3 length equals 13 residues. Looked up from germline, CDR1 is DFQATT and CDR2 is SNEGSKA (reference sequence). Trimming took off 7 bases at V and 0 bases at J, with 11 bases between the two ends.

CDR3 residues: CASSQSTGAEAFF. CDR3 coding DNA: TGCGCCAGCAGCCAGTCCACAGGGGCTGAAGCTTTCTTT. V gene TRBV4-1 combines with J gene TRBJ1-1; TRBD1 aligns across 7 bases. Trimming cost V 3 bases and J 6 bases; bases outside gene matches: 4. The CDR3 is 13 amino acids. Germline V gives CDR1 MGHRA, CDR2 YSYEKL.

This clonotype appeared many times. This sequence joins TRBV19 and TRBJ2-1; 7 bases fit TRBD2. This CDR3 is 14 amino acids long. The V gene end was trimmed by 7 bases and the J gene end by 0 bases; junction bases not matched to a gene: 3. The V gene's germline CDR1 is LNHDA and CDR2 SQIVND (reference sequence). CDR3 in amino acids: CASMGTTSYNEQFF. The CDR3 DNA reads as TGTGCCAGTATGGGGACTACCTCCTACAATGAGCAGTTCTTC.

This clonotype was counted at least ten times. The chain employs TRBV2 and TRBJ2-3; maybe TRBD2 (6 bases). V was shortened by 5 bases and J by 9 bases, with 12 bases between the two germline ends. Germline-derived CDR1 and CDR2 are SNHLY and FYNNEI. CDR3 size: 12 residues. CDR3 region: CASSPGTETQYF. The CDR3 nucleotides are TGTGCCAGCAGTCCTGGGACTGAGACGCAGTATTTT.

This clonotype was seen at least ten times. The chain couples TRBV18 to TRBJ2-7; D is tentatively TRBD1 or TRBD2 (6 bases each). The germline V gene has CDR1 KGHSH and CDR2 LQKENI. The CDR3 runs 15 residues. The ends were cut back, 3 bases at V and 5 bases at J, with 17 bases in the middle. CDR3 protein: CASSPSQGERDEQYF. CDR3 in DNA: TGTGCCAGCTCACCTTCACAGGGTGAGCGGGACGAGCAGTACTTC.

Many counts were recorded for this clonotype. This chain uses TRBV7-2 with TRBJ2-7; D is undetermined. The CDR3 contains 15 residues. V was shortened by 1 base and J by 4 bases, with 14 bases between the two germline ends. Germline values: CDR1 SGHTA, CDR2 FQGNSA. Here the CDR3 DNA reads TGTGCCAGCAGCTTAGAGGGCCAGATCACTTACGAGCAGTACTTC. Translation gives CASSLEGQITYEQYF. Using reference TRBV7-2 and TRBJ2-7 for the parts outside the CDR3, the full variable domain is GAGVSQSPSNKVTEKGKDVELRCDPISGHTALYWYRQSLGQGLEFLIYFQGNSAPDKSGLPSDRFSAERTGGSVSTLTIQRTQQEDSAVYLCASSLEGQITYEQYFGPGTRLTVT.

This clonotype was recorded at least ten times. The chain joins TRBV30 to TRBJ2-3; a weak D match, TRBD2 (6 bases). This CDR3 spans 15 amino acids. Per germline, CDR1 GTSNPN and CDR2 SVGIG (reference sequence). The V gene lost 2 bases and the J gene lost 0 bases, with 12 bases spanning the gap. The chain's CDR3 is CAWSSLAHSTDTQYF. Here the CDR3 DNA reads TGTGCCTGGAGTAGCCTAGCGCATAGCACAGATACGCAGTATTTT.

On this clonotype itself: At one end the junction does not follow the germline gene, possibly because of a read error. The chain combines TRBV7-3 with TRBJ2-3; D gene uncertain. This CDR3 is 17 amino acids long. CDR1 SGHTA and CDR2 FQGTGA come from the germline V gene. This CDR3 reads CAGSLTSYSLGTDTQYF. The CDR3 DNA is TGTGCCGGCAGCTTAACGTCCTACTCGCTCGGCACAGATACGCAGTATTTT.

This clonotype was found many times. The chain uses TRBV12-3 or TRBV12-4 and TRBJ1-1; D unclear. The CDR3 sequence is 16 residues long. Trimming removed 2 bases at V and 1 base at J, with 14 bases between. CDR3 bases: TGTGCCAGCAGTTTACCGGAGGTACGGGGGAACACTGAAGCTTTCTTT. This sequence encodes CASSLPEVRGNTEAFF.

There are many counts of this clonotype. The rearrangement links TRBV29-1 to TRBJ2-6; the D gene is possibly TRBD2 (6 bases). The CDR3 is 14 amino acids. Germline V gene lookup returns CDR1 SQVTM and CDR2 ANQGSEA. Between the trimmed V and J ends, which lost 6 bases and 2 bases, there was a span of 11 bases. The CDR3 spells CSVTGLTGANVLTF. The CDR3, as DNA: TGCAGCGTCACGGGACTTACTGGGGCCAACGTCCTGACTTTC.

Many counts were recorded for this clonotype. The rearrangement joins TRBV20-1 to TRBJ2-5, with TRBD2 matching 10 bases. This CDR3 is built from 12 residues. Germline V gene lookup returns CDR1 DFQATT and CDR2 SNEGSKA (reference sequence). Losses at the gene ends were 5 bases for V and 5 bases for J; bases not matched to a gene: 2. The CDR3: CSAQREGETQYF. DNA of the CDR3: TGCAGTGCTCAGCGGGAGGGGGAGACCCAGTACTTC.

Ten or more counts support this clonotype. The chain recombines TRBV19 with TRBJ1-1; the D is unclear. Per the germline V gene, CDR1 is LNHDA and CDR2 is SQIVND (reference sequence). The ends were cut back, 2 bases at V and 0 bases at J, with 10 bases in the middle. The CDR3 runs to 15 residues. This CDR3 is CASSITLSMNTEAFF. Here the CDR3 DNA reads TGTGCCAGTAGTATAACCCTGAGCATGAACACTGAAGCTTTCTTT.

This clonotype was picked up many times. The rearrangement links TRBV5-1 to TRBJ1-5; D is possibly TRBD1 (6 bases). Trimming cost V 1 base and J 5 bases, with 10 bases left between them. Germline loops: CDR1 SGHRS, CDR2 YFSETQ. This CDR3 contains 14 residues. CDR3 nucleotides: TGCGCCAGCAGCTTGACAGGGACTGATCAGCCCCAGCATTTT. Translation: CASSLTGTDQPQHF.